These T cell receptor beta chains were read from a single sample in a study of CD8 T cells in ankylosing spondylitis. TCRdb reanalysed the 5' RACE reads using MiXCR and keeps one entry per CDR3 protein. The sample includes 150,000 to 200,000 distinct CDR3 sequences, 15% to 20% of them seen just once. Input material: blood, either unsorted or a sorted T cell fraction (not recorded which). These receptors were taken from a male donor with ankylosing spondylitis or in good health (not recorded which). The CDR3 runs from the conserved cysteine through the conserved F or W. Fields, in order: clone size, J gene, V gene, D gene, CDR3 DNA, CDR3 protein. D genes are given only for firm matches. For some rows the clone size is stated as once, few or many, or as a class when expanded; others skip it.

many,TRBJ1-2,TRBV20-1,TRBD1,TGCAGTGCGACAGGGGGAACATATGGCTACACCTTC,CSATGGTYGYTF
NA,TRBJ1-1,TRBV29-1,TRBD1,TGCAGCGCTGCCAGGACAGGGGTTTCTGGCACTGAAGCTTTCTTT,CSAARTGVSGTEAFF
many,TRBJ2-7,TRBV10-3,NA,TGTGCCATATCTGGGGGCGACTACGAGCAGTACTTC,CAISGGDYEQYF
many,TRBJ2-7,TRBV5-1,TRBD2,TGCGCCAGCAGCGAGGAAATCACTAGCGGCAAGGGCGAGCAGTACTTC,CASSEEITSGKGEQYF
NA,TRBJ2-2,TRBV12-3/TRBV12-4,NA,TGTGCCAGCAGTTTAAGTCTCGGGGACGGGGAGCTGTTTTTT,CASSLSLGDGELFF
NA,TRBJ2-1,TRBV29-1,TRBD2,TGCAGCACTGGCGGTCTTCGCGGGAGGACAAATGAGCAGTTCTTC,CSTGGLRGRTNEQFF
few,TRBJ2-1,TRBV12-3/TRBV12-4,NA,TGTGCCAGCAGTCCCCCGGTTGAATCTGGACAACATGAGCAGTTCTTC,CASSPPVESGQHEQFF
many,TRBJ2-3,TRBV29-1,TRBD2,TGCAGCGTTGAGTCTCCTAGCGGGAGCACAGATACGCAGTATTTT,CSVESPSGSTDTQYF
NA,TRBJ1-6,TRBV20-1,TRBD1,TGCAGTGCTATCGGGACAGTAAATTCACCCCTCCACTTT,CSAIGTVNSPLHF
many,TRBJ2-2,TRBV20-1,TRBD1,TGCAGTGCTAGAGACCCCGGGACAGCCAACACCGGGGAGCTGTTTTTT,CSARDPGTANTGELFF
many,TRBJ2-4,TRBV12-3/TRBV12-4,TRBD2,TGTGCCAGCAGTCCTAGCGGGAGGAACATTCAGTACTTC,CASSPSGRNIQYF
many,TRBJ2-5,TRBV5-1,NA,TGCGCCAGCCTCAGGGGCACTCCGGGAGGTGTAGAGACCCAGTACTTC,CASLRGTPGGVETQYF
few,TRBJ1-1,TRBV4-2,NA,TGTGCCAGCAGCCAAGATCAGGACCGTGAAGCTTTCTTT,CASSQDQDREAFF
few,TRBJ2-3,TRBV5-1,TRBD2,TGCGCCAGCAGCTTGGCAACTAGCGGGAGCCAGGGGGATACGCAGTATTTT,CASSLATSGSQGDTQYF
many,TRBJ1-1,TRBV20-1,TRBD1,TGCAGTGCGCCTTCTCTCGGACAGGGAAGGAACACTGAAGCTTTCTTT,CSAPSLGQGRNTEAFF
NA,TRBJ1-2,TRBV10-3,NA,TGTGCCATCAGCCAGCAGGGGTCCTATGGCTACACCTTC,CAISQQGSYGYTF
NA,TRBJ2-1,TRBV12-5,TRBD2,TGTGCTAGTGGCTCTAGCGGGAGCTCCTACAATGAGCAGTTCTTC,CASGSSGSSYNEQFF
once,TRBJ2-2,TRBV11-2,NA,TGTGCCAGCAGCTCCCCGGGCGGGACCGGGGAGCTGTTTTTT,CASSSPGGTGELFF
NA,TRBJ2-7,TRBV29-1,TRBD2,TGCAGCGTTGAAGGGACTAGCGGGAGTTCCTACGAGCAGTACTTC,CSVEGTSGSSYEQYF
many,TRBJ2-3,TRBV24-1,NA,TGTGCCACCATGGACACTCGTAGCACAGATACGCAGTATTTT,CATMDTRSTDTQYF
few,TRBJ2-5,TRBV20-1,TRBD2,TGCAGTGCTACTGGACTAGCGGGCCAAGAGACCCAGTACTTC,CSATGLAGQETQYF
NA,TRBJ2-2,TRBV7-8,NA,TGTGCCAGCAGCTTAAGCGGCAGGGCGAACACCGGGGAGCTGTTTTTT,CASSLSGRANTGELFF
few,TRBJ1-3,TRBV10-3,NA,TGTGCCTCCGATCCTGGGGGAAACACCATATATTTT,CASDPGGNTIYF
few,TRBJ1-2,TRBV12-5,TRBD1,TGTGCTAGTGGTTTGGTACCCGGGACAGCATCCTATGGCTACACCTTC,CASGLVPGTASYGYTF